At least ten counts were recorded for the clone carrying this T cell receptor (beta chain). Its antigen remains unidentified. Using unique molecular identifiers, the investigators prepared the TCRbeta library. One entry per CDR3 protein results from TCRdb running MiXCR on the PCR reads. The sample lists around 52,000 distinct CDR3 sequences, over 4.5% occurring once. Germline CDR1 reads SGHRS; CDR2 reads YFSETQ. V was cut by 4 bases and J by 0 bases, with 14 bases left in between. The CDR3 totals 16 residues. These data are taken from a study of T-cell reconstitution after alpha-beta-depleted transplantation in children. Study results and limitations: Newly produced T cells mostly accounted for T-cell counts and diversity one year post-transplant. TCRbeta diversity was high at day 60 in some patients (a result of surviving recipient T cells and thymic progenitors).

Sequencing used PBMCs, mostly from graft donor cells, obtained 60 days after TCRalphabeta/CD19-depleted stem cell transplant. The sequence was collected from a female patient between 2 and 15 years old who had a stem cell transplant for aplastic anemia, so the T cells may come from the graft donor. This rearrangement joins TRBV5-1 to TRBJ1-5; D may be TRBD1 (6 bases). The CDR3 sequence is CASSVQGSFSNQPQHF. Written as DNA, the CDR3 is TGCGCCAGCAGCGTACAGGGATCCTTTAGCAATCAGCCCCAGCATTTT. Supplemented by reference TRBV5-1 and TRBJ1-5, the full variable domain reads KAGVTQTPRYLIKTRGQQVTLSCSPISGHRSVSWYQQTPGQGLQFLFEYFSETQRNKGNFPGRFSGRQFSNSRSEMNVSTLELGDSALYLCASSVQGSFSNQPQHFGDGTRLSIL.